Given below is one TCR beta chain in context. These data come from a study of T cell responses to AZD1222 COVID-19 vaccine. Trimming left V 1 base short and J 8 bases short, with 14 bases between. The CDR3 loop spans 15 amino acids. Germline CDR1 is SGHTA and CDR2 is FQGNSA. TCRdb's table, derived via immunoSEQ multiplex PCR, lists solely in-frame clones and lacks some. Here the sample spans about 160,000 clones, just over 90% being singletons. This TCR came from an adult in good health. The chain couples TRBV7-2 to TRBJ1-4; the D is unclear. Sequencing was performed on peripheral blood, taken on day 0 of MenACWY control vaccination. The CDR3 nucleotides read TGTGCCAGCAGCTTAGTGACATCGACGGACGAAAAACTGTTTTTT. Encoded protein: CASSLVTSTDEKLFF.